This T cell receptor (beta chain) was recorded in a study of T-cell reconstitution after alpha-beta-depleted transplantation in children. Unique molecular identifiers were incorporated during preparation of the TCRbeta library. TCRdb redid the calling of the PCR reads with MiXCR, one entry per CDR3 protein. The data contain around 450,000 distinct CDR3 sequences, 15% to 20% of them seen just once; the ten biggest clones take up 29%. This clonotype was observed a handful of times. Its antigen is unknown. Study-level results: At the one-year point after transplant, T-cell counts and TCRbeta diversity were found to come mostly from T cells that had been newly produced.

Germline V lookup: CDR1 DFQATT, CDR2 SNEGSKA (reference sequence). The CDR3 extends over 11 amino acids. V gave up 6 bases and J gave up 10 bases, with 12 bases separating them. The sample was PBMCs, mostly from graft donor cells, taken 360 days after TCRalphabeta/CD19-depleted stem cell transplant. This clonotype was obtained from a boy under three years old who had a stem cell transplant for Wiskott-Aldrich syndrome, so the T cells may come from the graft donor. The rearrangement links TRBV20-1 to TRBJ1-4; D might be TRBD1 (6 bases). The CDR3 reads CSATSRGKLFF. In DNA, the CDR3 is TGCAGTGCCACCTCCAGGGGAAAACTGTTTTTT.